This entry lists 27 T cell receptor beta chains sequenced from one sample in a study of T cell repertoires in cytomegalovirus infection. A single record per CDR3 protein comes from TCRdb applying MiXCR to the reads. The table records roughly 920,000 distinct CDR3 sequences, approximately 31% of them present only once. These receptors lack a known antigen. This specimen was cultured CD8+ T cells from PBMCs, taken from culture after CMV antigen stimulation. Receptor source: a human donor in good health (CMV status not recorded). Some clones in this sample may be carry-over from other donors' samples.

CDR3 loop: CASSYSSRGDLYGYTF. DNA of the CDR3: TGTGCCAGCAGTTACAGCAGCAGGGGGGATCTTTATGGCTACACCTTC. The genes are TRBV6-2 or TRBV6-3 and TRBJ1-2, with 7 bases fitting TRBD1. Unmatched junction bases numbered 11, after V lost 2 bases and J lost 5 bases. CDR1 is MNHEY, CDR2 SVGEGT, per germline. CDR3 length: 16 residues.

This clonotype was seen at least ten times. The J gene is TRBJ2-1, the V gene TRBV7-9, with 13 bases matching TRBD2. Germline V gives CDR1 SEHNR, CDR2 FQNEAQ (reference sequence). The CDR3 is 17 amino acids. V lost 9 bases and J lost 0; bases outside the gene matches: 8. As DNA, the CDR3 is TGTGCCAGTCCGACTAGCGGGGGGAACAGCTCCTACAATGAGCAGTTCTTC. Translation: CASPTSGGNSSYNEQFF.

This clonotype was recorded a few times. The rearrangement links TRBV6-2 or TRBV6-3 to TRBJ1-2; D is possibly TRBD1 (5 bases). Germline V gives CDR1 MNHEY, CDR2 SVGEGT. This CDR3 spans 18 amino acids. Trimming took 6 bases from V and 0 from J, leaving 23 bases between them. CDR3 DNA: TGTGCCAGCAGACCCATGATCCTCCGGGACCGAGCTAACTATGGCTACACCTTC. Encoded protein: CASRPMILRDRANYGYTF.

This clonotype occurred a few times. J is TRBJ2-1 and V is TRBV15; TRBD1 aligns across 7 bases. CDR1 is LNHNV, CDR2 YYDKDF, per germline (reference sequence). Trimming took 1 base from V and 4 from J; bases not matched to a gene: 7. This CDR3 contains 16 residues. Here the CDR3 reads CATSRVKGAIYNEQFF. DNA for the CDR3: TGTGCCACCAGCAGAGTGAAGGGGGCTATTTACAATGAGCAGTTCTTC.

About this clonotype: A read error may be the cause here, since a much bigger clone is one base away. V usage is TRBV14 and J usage is TRBJ1-1, with TRBD1 as a possible D gene (5 bases). Germline-derived CDR1 and CDR2 are SGHDN and FVKESK. This CDR3 comprises 14 residues. The ends were cut back, 4 bases at V and 1 base at J, with 10 bases in the middle. Written as DNA, the CDR3 is TGTGCCAGCAGCCCCTGGGGGAGGAACACTGAAGCTTTCTTT. Amino acids: CASSPWGRNTEAFF.

In its sample, this clonotype was seen a few times. The chain couples TRBV7-9 to TRBJ2-5; 8 positions agree with TRBD1. The V gene end was trimmed by 5 bases and the J gene end by 1 base; junction bases not matched to a gene: 3. This CDR3 spans 14 amino acids. CDR1 SEHNR and CDR2 FQNEAQ come from the germline V gene (reference sequence). The CDR3 protein is CASSQGTGQETQYF. The CDR3 DNA reads TGTGCCAGCAGCCAAGGGACAGGCCAAGAGACCCAGTACTTC.

This sequence joins TRBV19 and TRBJ2-3; D possibly corresponds to TRBD1 (6 bases). CDR3 size: 12 residues. The germline V gene encodes CDR1 LNHDA and CDR2 SQIVND (reference sequence). V was pared by 3 bases and J by 5 bases, with 6 bases between. The CDR3 sequence is CASSIRGDTQYF. For the CDR3, the DNA is TGTGCCAGTAGTATCAGGGGAGATACGCAGTATTTT.

With regard to this clonotype: At one of its ends the junction is not consistent with the germline gene, which may arise from a read error. The V call is TRBV5-4, the J call TRBJ1-1; TRBD1 aligns across 7 bases. The CDR3 is made up of 11 amino acids. CDR1 SGHNT and CDR2 YYREEE come from the germline V gene (reference sequence). CDR3 protein: CANSPQGGAFF. DNA of the CDR3: TGTGCCAACAGCCCGCAGGGGGGGGCTTTCTTT.

The chain has TRBV5-4 and TRBJ2-1; perhaps TRBD2 as D (5 bases). Germline V gene sequence: CDR1 SGHNT, CDR2 YYREEE (reference sequence). V lost 0 bases and J lost 6, with 16 bases in between. This CDR3 has 16 residues. The CDR3 protein is CASSLAFRGTSNEQFF. The DNA of the CDR3 is TGTGCCAGCAGCTTGGCTTTCCGGGGTACGTCCAATGAGCAGTTCTTC. The full variable domain, completed using reference TRBV5-4 and TRBJ2-1, is ETGVTQSPTHLIKTRGQQVTLRCSSQSGHNTVSWYQQALGQGPQFIFQYYREEENGRGNFPPRFSGLQFPNYSSELNVNALELDDSALYLCASSLAFRGTSNEQFFGPGTRLTVL.

The table lists this clonotype with a few counts. V and J are TRBV7-6 and TRBJ2-1, with D perhaps matching TRBD1 or TRBD2 (5 bases each). This CDR3 spans 15 amino acids. The germline V gene encodes CDR1 SGHVS and CDR2 FNYEAQ. The CDR3, as DNA: TGTGCTAGCGATAGAACGGGGCATGACTACAATGAGCAGTTCTTC. This codes for CASDRTGHDYNEQFF.

This clonotype was recorded a few times. The V call is TRBV7-9, the J call TRBJ1-1; D is possibly TRBD1 (5 bases). This CDR3 is 12 amino acids long. The V gene's germline CDR1 is SEHNR and CDR2 FQNEAQ (reference sequence). V lost 8 bases, J lost 3 bases, and 10 bases lay in between. The DNA of the CDR3 is TGTGCCAGCCAAAGGGGCCACACTGAAGCTTTCTTT. Its protein is CASQRGHTEAFF.

This clonotype was seen many times. The J gene is TRBJ2-1, the V gene TRBV7-2; D ambiguous. Germline loops: CDR1 SGHTA, CDR2 FQGNSA. V dropped 5 bases and J dropped 3 bases, with 11 bases sitting between them. The CDR3 runs to 14 residues. The CDR3 reads CASSHSGHYNEQFF. The CDR3 DNA is TGTGCCAGCAGCCATTCGGGCCACTACAATGAGCAGTTCTTC.

The chain couples TRBV5-6 to TRBJ1-6; D is uncertain. Germline assignment: CDR1 SGHDT and CDR2 YYEEEE. There are 14 residues in the CDR3. The V and J ends lost 3 bases and 5 bases respectively, with 9 bases between them. The DNA for the CDR3 is TGTGCCAGCAGCTCCACAGCGCATAATTCACCCCTCCACTTT. Translating gives CASSSTAHNSPLHF. Supplemented by reference TRBV5-6 and TRBJ1-6, the full variable domain reads DAGVTQSPTHLIKTRGQQVTLRCSPKSGHDTVSWYQQALGQGPQFIFQYYEEEERQRGNFPDRFSGHQFPNYSSELNVNALLLGDSALYLCASSSTAHNSPLHFGNGTRLTVT.

This chain uses TRBV10-3 with TRBJ2-7, with 8 bases lining up with TRBD1. CDR1 and CDR2 (germline): ENHRY, SYGVKD. V was pared by 10 bases and J by 4 bases, with 9 bases of the junction left unmatched. The CDR3 is 13 amino acids. The CDR3 loop reads CATGQGNPYEQYF. The CDR3 nucleotides are TGTGCCACAGGACAGGGTAACCCATACGAGCAGTACTTC.

This clonotype was counted ten times or more. This sequence joins TRBV7-8 and TRBJ2-6; 8 positions match TRBD1. The CDR3 runs to 15 residues. The germline V gene encodes CDR1 SGHVS and CDR2 FQNEAQ. With 3 bases clipped from V and 6 bases from J, the junction kept 4 bases outside the gene matches. The CDR3 coding sequence is TGTGCCAGCAGCTTGTCGACAGGGGCGGCCAACGTCCTGACTTTC. Translated: CASSLSTGAANVLTF.

This clonotype was recorded a few times. CDR3: CASSDSLTSFDTQYF. CDR3 nucleotide sequence: TGTGCCAGCAGCGACTCTCTCACTAGTTTCGATACGCAGTATTTT. V gene TRBV12-3 or TRBV12-4 combines with J gene TRBJ2-3; a weak D match, TRBD2 (5 bases). The V end lost 6 bases, the J end lost 6 bases, and 19 bases lay between the germline ends. The CDR3 has 15 residues.

This chain connects TRBV27 to TRBJ1-2, with TRBD1 matching over 7 bases. V dropped 4 bases and J dropped 7; count of bases not matched to a gene: 6. In germline, CDR1 is MNHEY, CDR2 SMNVEV (reference sequence). This CDR3 contains 13 residues. CDR3 coding DNA: TGTGCCAGCAGTTACCAGGGGGTCTTTGGCTACACCTTC. Translated, it gives CASSYQGVFGYTF.

This clonotype has only a few counts. The chain employs TRBV6-2 or TRBV6-3 and TRBJ2-6; D is possibly TRBD1 (6 bases). The V and J ends lost 8 bases and 3 bases respectively, with 20 bases between them. The length of the CDR3 is 17 residues. Germline CDR1 reads MNHEY; CDR2 reads SVGEGT. The CDR3 spells CASGCGQGIGGANVLTF. As DNA, the CDR3 is TGTGCCAGCGGCTGCGGGCAGGGGATTGGTGGGGCCAACGTCCTGACTTTC.

The J gene is TRBJ2-3, the V gene TRBV4-3; TRBD2 matches 9 bases. Per the germline V gene, CDR1 is LGHNA and CDR2 is YSLEER. This CDR3 comprises 17 residues. V trimming: 0 bases; J trimming: 0 bases; junction bases outside the gene matches: 4. The CDR3 DNA reads as TGCGCCAGCAGCCAAGACCTAGCGGGGCTTAGCACAGATACGCAGTATTTT. Translated: CASSQDLAGLSTDTQYF.

The genes are TRBV20-1 and TRBJ2-1, with D unresolved. The V end was cut by 6 bases, the J end by 3 bases, with 12 bases between. CDR3 length equals 13 residues. Germline CDR1 reads DFQATT; CDR2 reads SNEGSKA (reference sequence). CDR3 in amino acids: CSAGLSDYNEQFF. In DNA form, the CDR3 reads TGCAGTGCCGGCCTCTCAGACTACAATGAGCAGTTCTTC.

The chain recombines TRBV6-6 with TRBJ2-2, with TRBD2 matching over 7 bases. The CDR3 loop spans 15 amino acids. The germline V gene encodes CDR1 MNHNY and CDR2 SVGAGI (reference sequence). V lost 6 bases and J lost 5; bases outside the gene matches: 9. CDR3 in DNA: TGTGCCAGCAGGCAAGGAGGGCGGGGGACCGGGGAGCTGTTTTTT. It translates to CASRQGGRGTGELFF.

The chain joins TRBV27 to TRBJ2-5, with D possibly TRBD2 on 7 matching bases. Germline CDR1 reads MNHEY; CDR2 reads SMNVEV (reference sequence). The V end lost 5 bases, the J end lost 5 bases, and 18 bases lay between the germline ends. CDR3 length equals 15 residues. As DNA, the CDR3 is TGTGCCAGCAGTCCACTAGGGGGGGGGCTTGAGACCCAGTACTTC. Translating gives CASSPLGGGLETQYF.

The chain carries TRBV28 and TRBJ2-7; D may be TRBD1 (6 bases). Germline V lookup: CDR1 MDHEN, CDR2 SYDVKM. The CDR3 length is 14 residues. V was cut by 6 bases and J by 8 bases, with 20 bases left in between. The CDR3 here is CASRTPDSPLKQYV. The CDR3 nucleotides read TGTGCCAGCAGGACCCCGGACAGCCCGCTTAAGCAGTACGTC.

J is TRBJ2-2 and V is TRBV12-3 or TRBV12-4, with 7 bases identical to TRBD2. The CDR3 contains 18 residues. After removal of 7 bases from V and 4 bases from J, the junction contained 18 bases not matched to a gene. CDR3 coding DNA: TGTGCCAGCACTGTGATTGGCGGGGCAGAGCGGGGCACCGGGGAGCTGTTTTTT. It is translated as CASTVIGGAERGTGELFF.

The J gene is TRBJ2-5, the V gene TRBV28, with 9 bases fitting TRBD1. CDR3 length equals 14 residues. From germline, CDR1 is MDHEN and CDR2 SYDVKM. The V segment lost 6 bases and the J segment 5 bases; nucleotides outside the gene matches: 7. Written as DNA, the CDR3 is TGTGCCAGCAGGCAAACAGGGGGCGGTGAGACCCAGTACTTC. It translates to CASRQTGGGETQYF.

This clonotype is a singleton in its sample. The genes are TRBV4-3 and TRBJ2-5; tentative D call: TRBD1 (6 bases). The CDR3 length is 15 residues. Germline loops: CDR1 LGHNA, CDR2 YSLEER. V was trimmed by 1 base and J by 4 bases, leaving 13 bases between them. CDR3 nucleotides: TGCGCCAGCAGCCAAGGGGTGGGGGCTCCAGAGACCCAGTACTTC. Amino acid sequence: CASSQGVGAPETQYF.

The chain uses TRBV27 and TRBJ2-7; unclear D gene. V lost 7 bases to trimming and J lost 5 bases, with 12 bases between them. The CDR3 runs to 12 residues. The germline V gene encodes CDR1 MNHEY and CDR2 SMNVEV (reference sequence). The CDR3, as DNA: TGTGCCAGCACAGGCCCCTCGGACGAGCAGTACTTC. This encodes CASTGPSDEQYF.